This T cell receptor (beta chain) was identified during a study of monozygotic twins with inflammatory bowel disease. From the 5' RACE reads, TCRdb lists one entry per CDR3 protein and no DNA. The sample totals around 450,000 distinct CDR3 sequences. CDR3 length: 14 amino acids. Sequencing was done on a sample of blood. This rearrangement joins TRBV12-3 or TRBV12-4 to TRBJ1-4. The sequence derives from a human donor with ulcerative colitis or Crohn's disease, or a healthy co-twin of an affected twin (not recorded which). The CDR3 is CASSFSGLNEKLFF.